Below, one T cell receptor beta chain is given with its context. Its antigen is as yet unknown. This specimen comes from a study of identifying expanded T cells in peripheral blood. Study-wide findings and caveats: Technical replicates showed around 1.3 changed clones; two weeks roughly 16; four weeks 19.

Here immunoSEQ multiplex PCR was the method, and the copy in TCRdb shows in-frame clones only, minus some. The data show under 85,000 clones, less than 90% seen once. Germline V lookup: CDR1 LNHDA, CDR2 SQIVND (reference sequence). J was trimmed by 4 bases and V by 6 bases; bases with no gene match: 6. CDR3 length: 15 residues. The sequenced material came from blood. This chain joins TRBV19 and TRBJ2-2; 9 bases line up with TRBD2. The receptor comes from a person between 18 and 75 years old in good health. The CDR3 is CASSPGTSPTGELFF. Here the CDR3 DNA reads TGTGCCAGTAGCCCTGGGACTAGCCCCACCGGGGAGCTGTTTTTT.